The 20 T cell receptor beta chains below all came from one sample that was sequenced in a study of CD8+ T cells in alopecia areata. Treatment here: oral pan-JAK inhibitor, 5-10 mg twice daily. Patients with alopecia areata provided lesional scalp punch biopsies as well as peripheral blood. Extracted RNA was reverse transcribed, and the resulting cDNA served as sequencing template. Profiling relied on immunoSEQ multiplex PCR, and the TCRdb table lists in-frame clones only, not all of them. The table includes some 4,800 clones, approximately 90% detected once. The input for sequencing was skin, taken at week 4, from a patient treated with tofacitinib. The receptors were gathered from a human donor with alopecia areata.

The rearrangement joins TRBV6-5 to TRBJ2-6; D gene unclear. Germline CDR1 MNHEY, CDR2 SVGAGI. The CDR3 has 13 residues. Between the trimmed V and J ends, which lost 4 bases and 4 bases, there was a span of 5 bases. CDR3 amino acids: CASSLAGANVLTF. The CDR3 nucleotides are TGTGCCAGCAGTTTGGCAGGGGCCAACGTCCTGACTTTC.

The gene calls are TRBV19 and TRBJ1-2; D might be TRBD1 (6 bases). The CDR3 has 13 amino acids. Germline V lookup: CDR1 LNHDA, CDR2 SQIVND (reference sequence). Trimming removed 7 bases from V and 0 bases from J, with 9 bases in between. CDR3 in amino acids: CASKDSSNYGYTF. CDR3 sequence (DNA): TGTGCCAGTAAGGACAGCTCTAACTATGGCTACACCTTC.

This clone has only a few counts. The CDR3 loop reads CSVDLKNTDTQYF. CDR3 DNA sequence: TGCAGCGTTGATCTAAAAAACACAGATACGCAGTATTTT. This rearrangement joins TRBV29-1 to TRBJ2-3; D remains unclear. There are 13 residues in the CDR3. Trimming stripped 3 bases from V and 2 bases from J, with 9 bases between. CDR1 is SQVTM and CDR2 is ANQGSEA in the germline V gene.

This clone is deemed large. The chain recombines TRBV7-2 with TRBJ2-3; maybe TRBD2 (6 bases). Looked up from germline, CDR1 is SGHTA and CDR2 is FQGNSA. Trimming shortened V by 5 bases and J by 1 base, and 7 bases separated the two germline ends. The CDR3 consists of 13 residues. Here the CDR3 DNA reads TGTGCCAGCAGCCCGGGGGGCACAGATACGCAGTATTTT. Protein product: CASSPGGTDTQYF.

V usage is TRBV6-5 and J usage is TRBJ2-2; D remains ambiguous. Trimming removed 4 bases from V and 12 bases from J, with 12 bases in between. Germline CDR1 and CDR2: MNHEY and SVGAGI. This CDR3 has 12 residues. The CDR3 DNA reads as TGTGCCAGCAGTTCTCTCGACAAGAAGCTGTTTTTT. This translates into CASSSLDKKLFF.

The chain couples TRBV2 to TRBJ2-3; TRBD2 agrees at 9 bases. The ends lost 6 bases at V and 1 base at J; junction bases unmatched: 2. Per the germline V gene, CDR1 is SNHLY and CDR2 is FYNNEI. The CDR3 is 14 residues long. In DNA form, the CDR3 reads TGTGCCAGCAGCGCTAGCGGGGGCACAGATACGCAGTATTTT. It codes for CASSASGGTDTQYF.

CDR3 in amino acids: CASPLASGRGNEQFF. CDR3 DNA sequence: TGTGCCAGCCCCTTAGCGTCGGGGCGGGGGAATGAGCAGTTCTTC. This sequence joins TRBV7-2 and TRBJ2-1; 7 bases align to TRBD2. The CDR3 is 15 residues long. The V gene's germline CDR1 is SGHTA and CDR2 FQGNSA. J lost 7 bases, V lost 8 bases, and 14 bases had no gene match.

The CDR3 reads CASSYSMNTEAFF. The CDR3 nucleotides read TGTGCCAGCAGTTACTCGATGAACACTGAAGCTTTCTTT. The chain uses TRBV6-6 and TRBJ1-1, with D unclear. From germline, CDR1 is MNHNY and CDR2 SVGAGI (reference sequence). The CDR3 consists of 13 residues. Trimming took 0 bases from V and 0 from J, leaving 2 bases between them.

V usage is TRBV7-7 and J usage is TRBJ2-1; 8 bases align to TRBD2. CDR1 SSHAT and CDR2 FNYEAQ come from the germline V gene (reference sequence). The CDR3 is made up of 15 amino acids. Trimming took 5 bases from V and 10 from J; bases not matched to a gene: 13. CDR3 coding DNA: TGTGCCAGCAGCCCCGATAGCGGGGCCGTGGTGGAGCAGTTCTTC. It translates to CASSPDSGAVVEQFF.

This chain joins TRBV7-9 and TRBJ2-1; 9 bases line up with TRBD2. The CDR3 consists of 16 residues. Germline V gene sequence: CDR1 SEHNR, CDR2 FQNEAQ (reference sequence). With 6 bases clipped from V and 3 bases from J, the junction kept 9 bases outside the gene matches. The CDR3 region is CASRPLAGRLYNEQFF. CDR3 nucleotide sequence: TGTGCCAGCAGACCGCTAGCGGGGAGACTCTACAATGAGCAGTTCTTC.

The gene calls are TRBV2 and TRBJ1-2, with unresolved D. The ends were cut back, 4 bases at V and 6 bases at J, with 15 bases in the middle. This CDR3 contains 14 residues. The germline CDR1 and CDR2 sequences are SNHLY and FYNNEI. The CDR3 DNA follows: TGTGCCAGCAGTGCCAAGTCCAAGGCTCATGGCTACACCTTC. This translates into CASSAKSKAHGYTF.

This clone was counted between two and nine times. The chain joins TRBV7-2 to TRBJ2-7, with D uncertain. Germline V gene sequence: CDR1 SGHTA, CDR2 FQGNSA. The CDR3 is 11 amino acids. Trimming removed 3 bases at V and 0 bases at J, with 0 bases between. CDR3 sequence (DNA): TGTGCCAGCAGCTTCTCCTACGAGCAGTACTTC. Translated, it gives CASSFSYEQYF.

This clone was seen once. CDR3 in amino acids: CASGIRPYEQYF. The CDR3 DNA reads as TGTGCCAGTGGGATTAGACCCTACGAGCAGTACTTC. The V call is TRBV19, the J call TRBJ2-7; D remains unclear. V lost 8 bases to trimming and J lost 2 bases, with 10 bases between them. Germline values: CDR1 LNHDA, CDR2 SQIVND (reference sequence). This CDR3 spans 12 amino acids. The whole variable domain, filled in from reference TRBV19 and TRBJ2-7, reads DGGITQSPKYLFRKEGQNVTLSCEQNLNHDAMYWYRQDPGQGLRLIYYSQIVNDFQKGDIAEGYSVSREKKESFPLTVTSAQKNPTAFYLCASGIRPYEQYFGPGTRLTVT.

This clone was counted between two and nine times. The chain combines TRBV5-3 with TRBJ2-1, with 10 positions matching TRBD1. TRBV5-3 has ORF status, its function being uncertain. The CDR3 covers 19 residues. With 3 bases clipped from V and 5 bases from J, the junction kept 17 bases outside the gene matches. CDR3 loop: CARSSRWDRGQSGHNEQFF. CDR3 in DNA: TGTGCCAGAAGCTCACGGTGGGACAGGGGACAAAGCGGGCACAATGAGCAGTTCTTC.

V and J are TRBV7-2 and TRBJ2-3, with TRBD2 matching 8 bases. The V segment lost 4 bases and the J segment 5 bases; nucleotides outside the gene matches: 8. CDR3 length equals 15 residues. CDR1 SGHTA and CDR2 FQGNSA come from the germline V gene. Here the CDR3 DNA reads TGTGCCAGCAGCTCTCCCGGGGGGGCAAGAGATACGCAGTATTTT. This encodes CASSSPGGARDTQYF.

V and J are TRBV5-1 and TRBJ2-7; TRBD2 matches 8 bases. Germline V gene data show CDR1 as SGHRS and CDR2 as YFSETQ. The CDR3 runs 18 residues. V was clipped by 4 bases and J by 7 bases; unmatched bases: 22. DNA for the CDR3: TGCGCCAGCAGCCCCCATCGCCTAGCGGGCCGGGTTATCGCGGAGCAGTACTTC. Translating it yields CASSPHRLAGRVIAEQYF.

The J gene is TRBJ2-1, the V gene TRBV19; TRBD1 agrees at 10 bases. The V gene end was trimmed by 8 bases and the J gene end by 9 bases; junction bases not matched to a gene: 10. CDR1 is LNHDA and CDR2 is SQIVND in the germline V gene (reference sequence). The CDR3 runs to 14 residues. The DNA for the CDR3 is TGTGCCAGTCTGGGACAGGGGCCTAAGGGTGAGCAGTTCTTC. Translating it yields CASLGQGPKGEQFF.

The rearrangement joins TRBV10-2 to TRBJ2-4, with D unclear. This CDR3 contains 16 residues. V dropped 0 bases and J dropped 6 bases, with 15 bases sitting between them. CDR1 is WSHSY, CDR2 SAAADI, per germline. The CDR3 nucleotides are TGCGCCAGCAGTGAGTCGTTTACCGGTAAAGGAAACATTCAGTACTTC. This encodes CASSESFTGKGNIQYF.

This sequence joins TRBV7-4 and TRBJ1-1, with TRBD1 identical over 9 bases. V shed 4 bases, J shed 3 bases, and the junction held 12 bases outside the gene matches. The CDR3 has 17 amino acids. The germline gives CDR1 SGHVT, CDR2 SQSDAQ. The CDR3 region has the DNA TGTGCCAGCAGCTCTTTGGACAGGGGAGGTGGGTACACTGAAGCTTTCTTT. This encodes CASSSLDRGGGYTEAFF.

The chain is built from TRBV4-1 and TRBJ2-7, with D unclear. Trimming removed 1 base from V and 0 bases from J, with 10 bases in between. CDR3 size: 15 residues. Germline-derived CDR1 and CDR2 are MGHRA and YSYEKL. The CDR3 DNA sequence: TGCGCCAGCAGCCAAGTGCGCCAGAGCTCCTACGAGCAGTACTTC. It yields the protein CASSQVRQSSYEQYF.